This T cell receptor (beta chain) was identified in a study of CDR3 diversity in severe acne (dated by TCRdb to the late 2010s). This clonotype has ten or more counts. No antigen is known for it. Per-base qualities were not stored, and no clone one base away is much larger. The method behind the library was PCR. The sequencing machine was an Illumina HiSeq 2000. The raw public reads went through TCRdb reprocessing: fastp at Q25, MiXCR clone calling, in-frame beta chains kept. Here each entry gathers all rows of one CDR3 protein and keeps the most common genes and DNA. In all, the sample holds fewer than 90,000 distinct CDR3 sequences, and under 65% of those were seen once. The biggest ten clones account for over 11% of the sample. Here V drops 4 bases and J drops 7 bases, and the junction holds 8 bases not matched to any gene. In the germline V gene, CDR1 corresponds to MGHRA and CDR2 to YSYEKL. The cysteine opens and the phenylalanine closes a CDR3 of 16 amino acids. Only the CDR3 DNA stays, 48 bases, in frame from base 1.

This TCR derives from a male donor in good health, without acne. The chain links TRBV4-1 with TRBJ2-1; TRBD2 matches 12 bases in the middle. Input material: blood. DNA sequence: TGCGCCAGCAGCCGTATGCTAGCGGGAGGGCCGAATGAGCAGTTCTTC. Its coded protein is CASSRMLAGGPNEQFF.